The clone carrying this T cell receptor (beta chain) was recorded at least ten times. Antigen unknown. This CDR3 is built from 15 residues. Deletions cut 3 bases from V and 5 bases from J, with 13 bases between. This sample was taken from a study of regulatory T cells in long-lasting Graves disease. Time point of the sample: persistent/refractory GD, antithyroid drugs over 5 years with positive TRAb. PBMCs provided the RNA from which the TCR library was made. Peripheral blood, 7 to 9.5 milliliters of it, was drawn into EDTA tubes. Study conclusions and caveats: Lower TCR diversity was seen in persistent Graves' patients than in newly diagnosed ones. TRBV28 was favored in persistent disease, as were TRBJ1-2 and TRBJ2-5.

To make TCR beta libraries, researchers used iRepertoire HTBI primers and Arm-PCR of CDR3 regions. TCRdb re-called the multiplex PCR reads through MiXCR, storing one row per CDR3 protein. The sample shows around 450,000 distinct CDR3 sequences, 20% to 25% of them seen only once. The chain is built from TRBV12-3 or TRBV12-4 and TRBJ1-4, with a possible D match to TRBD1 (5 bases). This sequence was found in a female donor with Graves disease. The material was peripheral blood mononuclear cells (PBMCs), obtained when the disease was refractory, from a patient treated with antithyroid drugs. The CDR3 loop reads CASSLDGGGNEKLFF. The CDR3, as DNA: TGTGCCAGCAGTTTGGATGGGGGAGGAAATGAAAAACTGTTTTTT.